Listed here are 5 T cell receptor beta chains from one sample, sequenced in a study of Ad26.COV2.S vaccination and SARS-CoV-2 variants. Treatment of the sample: roughly 19 received Ad26.COV2.S at low or high dose, single or two shots; several received placebo; per-sample allocation not given. The samples were gathered on day 63 after the first injection of vaccine or placebo. Generated by immunoSEQ multiplex PCR, the TCRdb table keeps only in-frame clones and is missing some. Here the sample spans around 250,000 clones, around 88% being singletons. Sequencing used peripheral blood, obtained in a trial of Ad26.COV2.S vaccine versus placebo. These receptor sequences come from a person between 18 and 59 years old who received the Ad26.COV2.S COVID-19 vaccine or a placebo.

The V and J genes are TRBV30 and TRBJ2-1; 13 bases match TRBD2. The V segment lost 4 bases and the J segment 8 bases; nucleotides outside the gene matches: 14. This CDR3 comprises 17 residues. Per the germline V gene, CDR1 is GTSNPN and CDR2 is SVGIG (reference sequence). The CDR3 bases are TGTGCCTGGAATTGGGGGAGGACTAGCGGGAGTGTACATGAGCAGTTCTTC. It yields the protein CAWNWGRTSGSVHEQFF.

The rearrangement links TRBV7-3 to TRBJ2-3; TRBD2 matches at 9 bases. Germline V gene lookup returns CDR1 SGHTA and CDR2 FQGTGA. With 4 bases clipped from V and 6 bases from J, the junction kept 11 bases outside the gene matches. This CDR3 is built from 16 residues. The CDR3 DNA sequence: TGTGCCAGCAGCTCCCGGCTAGCGGGGACGAGGGATACGCAGTATTTT. This translates into CASSSRLAGTRDTQYF.

The chain carries TRBV6-5 and TRBJ1-1, with TRBD1 matching 11 bases. Germline CDR1 reads MNHEY; CDR2 reads SVGAGI. V gave up 7 bases and J gave up 5 bases; unmatched junction bases: 9. There are 15 residues in the CDR3. The CDR3, as DNA: TGTGCCAGCAAATCGGACAGGGGGCTGGGAACTGAAGCTTTCTTT. Protein: CASKSDRGLGTEAFF.

This clone was counted once. This sequence joins TRBV3-1 (or the pseudogene TRBV3-2) and TRBJ1-2; 8 nucleotides agree with TRBD1. The CDR3 runs to 14 residues. Germline loops: CDR1 LGHDT, CDR2 YNNKEL (reference sequence). V was clipped by 4 bases and J by 3 bases; unmatched bases: 4. The CDR3 sequence: CASSPRQGYYGYTF. CDR3 DNA sequence: TGTGCCAGCAGCCCACGACAGGGGTACTATGGCTACACCTTC.

The rearrangement joins TRBV19 to TRBJ1-1; 7 bases map to TRBD1. The V gene end was trimmed by 5 bases and the J gene end by 1 base; junction bases not matched to a gene: 4. The CDR3 is made up of 14 amino acids. Germline CDR1 and CDR2: LNHDA and SQIVND (reference sequence). The CDR3 DNA is TGTGCCAGTAGTTCCTGGACAGGGAACACTGAAGCTTTCTTT. It codes for CASSSWTGNTEAFF.